These 28 T cell receptor beta chains originate from one sample sequenced in a study of T cell changes during pregnancy in multiple sclerosis. TCRdb's copy holds only in-frame clones and misses some; the assay was immunoSEQ multiplex PCR. The sample shows roughly 76,000 clones, around nine tenths of them seen only once. The sequencing used CD4+ T cells from peripheral blood mononuclear cells, collected in the second trimester of pregnancy. The origin of the receptors is a female donor with multiple sclerosis, enrolled in a pregnancy study.

The chain couples TRBV15 to TRBJ2-3; tentative D call: TRBD2 (6 bases). Trimming took 6 bases from V and 4 from J, leaving 11 bases between them. Germline CDR1 and CDR2: LNHNV and YYDKDF (reference sequence). There are 13 residues in the CDR3. The CDR3 bases are TGTGCCACCAGGGGCGGGACCTCAGATACGCAGTATTTT. It yields the protein CATRGGTSDTQYF.

The gene calls are TRBV6-5 and TRBJ2-7; TRBD2 matches 11 bases. Germline V gene sequence: CDR1 MNHEY, CDR2 SVGAGI. After removal of 7 bases from V and 4 bases from J, the junction contained 9 bases not matched to a gene. The CDR3 contains 15 residues. In DNA, the CDR3 is TGTGCCAGCACACCTCGAGCTAGCGGGAGGTACGAGCAGTACTTC. This translates into CASTPRASGRYEQYF.

This clone is a singleton in its sample. The CDR3 is CASSLSGVNEQFF. The CDR3, as DNA: TGTGCCAGCAGCCTCTCCGGGGTCAATGAGCAGTTCTTC. The chain carries TRBV11-2 and TRBJ2-1; weak D call: TRBD2 (5 bases). The CDR3 length is 13 residues. Trimming stripped 5 bases from V and 6 bases from J, with 11 bases between. Per the germline V gene, CDR1 is SGHAT and CDR2 is FQNNGV.

The chain combines TRBV7-2 with TRBJ2-7; D may be TRBD1 (5 bases). Germline V gene lookup returns CDR1 SGHTA and CDR2 FQGNSA. This CDR3 comprises 14 residues. The V end was cut by 8 bases, the J end by 0 bases, with 14 bases between. The CDR3 sequence: CASGSTATSYEQYF. The CDR3 region has the DNA TGTGCCAGCGGGTCGACAGCTACCTCCTACGAGCAGTACTTC.

The chain recombines TRBV30 with TRBJ2-1; the D gene is possibly TRBD1 (5 bases). Per the germline V gene, CDR1 is GTSNPN and CDR2 is SVGIG (reference sequence). There are 13 residues in the CDR3. Trimming shortened V by 1 base and J by 4 bases, and 8 bases separated the two germline ends. The CDR3 DNA follows: TGTGCCTGGAGTGCAGACAGTTACAATGAGCAGTTCTTC. Amino acid sequence: CAWSADSYNEQFF.

The chain is built from TRBV5-1 and TRBJ1-2, with D uncertain. Trimming pared 0 bases from V and 4 bases from J, leaving 7 bases between. Per germline, CDR1 SGHRS and CDR2 YFSETQ. The CDR3 is made up of 13 amino acids. CDR3 sequence (DNA): TGCGCCAGCAGCTTGGTAGAAAGCTATGGCTACACCTTC. As protein: CASSLVESYGYTF.

This chain joins TRBV29-1 and TRBJ2-3; 9 bases line up with TRBD2. The CDR3 is 14 amino acids. Germline CDR1 is SQVTM and CDR2 is ANQGSEA. The junction had 7 bases not matched to a gene; V was cut back by 3 bases and J by 6 bases. CDR3 in amino acids: CSVDRREGHDTQYF. The CDR3 bases are TGCAGCGTTGATCGGCGGGAGGGCCATGATACGCAGTATTTT.

The chain employs TRBV7-3 and TRBJ2-1; TRBD1 agrees at 11 bases. Trimming at V came to 5 bases and at J to 5 bases, leaving 5 bases not matched to a gene. CDR3 length: 15 amino acids. Germline V lookup: CDR1 SGHTA, CDR2 FQGTGA. CDR3 DNA sequence: TGTGCCAGCAGCGGCGGACAGGGGGCGGACAATGAGCAGTTCTTC. Encoded protein: CASSGGQGADNEQFF.

On this clone: Relative to the germline gene, one junction end is altered; a read error may explain this. The chain joins TRBV7-2 to TRBJ2-7, with TRBD2 matching over 11 bases. Germline V gene lookup returns CDR1 SGHTA and CDR2 FQGNSA. The CDR3 extends over 18 amino acids. CDR3 bases: TGTGCCAGCAGCATAGCTAGCGGGGGGACGCCGCCCTACTACGAGCAGTACTTC. It codes for CASSIASGGTPPYYEQYF.

The chain links TRBV18 to TRBJ2-1; TRBD1 matches 9 bases. The CDR3 consists of 16 residues. V shed 2 bases, J shed 4 bases, and the junction held 6 bases outside the gene matches. Per the germline V gene, CDR1 is KGHSH and CDR2 is LQKENI. For the CDR3, the DNA is TGTGCCAGCTCACCAACCGGGACAGGGACATACAATGAGCAGTTCTTC. It translates to CASSPTGTGTYNEQFF.

This clone has a handful of counts. This chain connects TRBV19 to TRBJ1-6; maybe TRBD1 (6 bases). There are 16 residues in the CDR3. Trimming took off 3 bases at V and 2 bases at J, with 11 bases between the two ends. Germline CDR1 is LNHDA and CDR2 is SQIVND (reference sequence). The CDR3 nucleotides read TGTGCCAGTAGTATGACAGGTCTCACCTATAATTCACCCCTCCACTTT. This translates into CASSMTGLTYNSPLHF.

The chain combines TRBV4-2 with TRBJ2-3; 9 bases line up with TRBD2. This CDR3 spans 17 amino acids. The J segment lost 1 base and the V segment lost 0 bases, leaving 5 bases of the junction unmatched. The germline CDR1 and CDR2 sequences are LGHNA and YNFKEQ. The CDR3 DNA is TGTGCCAGCAGCCAAGAAGGCGGGAGGGCGGGCACAGATACGCAGTATTTT. Amino acids: CASSQEGGRAGTDTQYF.

The J gene is TRBJ2-5, the V gene TRBV7-6, with 8 bases lining up with TRBD2. CDR3 length: 17 amino acids. The J segment lost 2 bases and the V segment lost 5 bases, leaving 13 bases of the junction unmatched. Per germline, CDR1 SGHVS and CDR2 FNYEAQ. The DNA of the CDR3 is TGTGCCAGCAGCGGTTGGACTAGCCTATCCACTCAAGAGACCCAGTACTTC. Encoded protein: CASSGWTSLSTQETQYF.

The J gene is TRBJ1-2, the V gene TRBV6-5, with 9 bases fitting TRBD1. The junction had 11 bases not matched to a gene; V was cut back by 6 bases and J by 6 bases. This CDR3 spans 15 amino acids. The germline V gene has CDR1 MNHEY and CDR2 SVGAGI. CDR3 bases: TGTGCCAGCAGAGAGGACAGGGGCCTAAGGAATGGCTACACCTTC. It specifies CASREDRGLRNGYTF.

V gene TRBV7-2 combines with J gene TRBJ2-7; 9 positions match TRBD1. The CDR3 totals 15 residues. Per germline, CDR1 SGHTA and CDR2 FQGNSA. V lost 3 bases to trimming and J lost 0 bases; unmatched junction nucleotides: 3. CDR3 nucleotides: TGTGCCAGCAGCTTTAGACAGGGGGGCTCCTACGAGCAGTACTTC. Translated: CASSFRQGGSYEQYF.

The rearrangement uses TRBV18 and TRBJ2-5, with D perhaps TRBD2 (6 bases). Between the trimmed V and J ends, which lost 3 bases and 5 bases, there was a span of 16 bases. CDR3 length equals 15 residues. Germline V CDR1 and CDR2: KGHSH, LQKENI. CDR3 DNA: TGTGCCAGCTCACCGCCAGGGTTCCGGGGGGAGACCCAGTACTTC. Its protein product is CASSPPGFRGETQYF.

The V and J genes are TRBV7-3 and TRBJ2-1; 16 bases are shared with TRBD2. Losses at the gene ends were 1 base for V and 7 bases for J; bases not matched to a gene: 10. CDR1 is SGHTA, CDR2 FQGTGA, per germline. The CDR3 spans 19 residues. CDR3 in amino acids: CASSLNPPGLAGGRNEQFF. CDR3 nucleotide sequence: TGTGCCAGCAGCTTAAATCCCCCGGGACTAGCGGGAGGGCGGAATGAGCAGTTCTTC.

This clone was detected once. The J gene is TRBJ2-2, the V gene TRBV18; 7 nucleotides agree with TRBD2. The CDR3 has 16 residues. The trim removed 3 bases at V and 1 base at J, leaving 5 bases unmatched. Germline loops: CDR1 KGHSH, CDR2 LQKENI. The CDR3 loop reads CASSPLSGLNTGELFF. The CDR3 nucleotides read TGTGCCAGCTCACCTCTTAGCGGGTTGAACACCGGGGAGCTGTTTTTT.

V gene TRBV5-4 combines with J gene TRBJ2-3, with 7 bases aligning to TRBD2. The J segment lost 0 bases and the V segment lost 0 bases, leaving 4 bases of the junction unmatched. The CDR3 spans 16 residues. Looked up from germline, CDR1 is SGHNT and CDR2 is YYREEE (reference sequence). The CDR3 DNA reads TGTGCCAGCAGCTTGGCGGGAGGACTTAGCACAGATACGCAGTATTTT. Translation: CASSLAGGLSTDTQYF.

The chain has TRBV5-1 and TRBJ2-7, with 7 positions matching TRBD2. Germline CDR1 and CDR2: SGHRS and YFSETQ. V lost 4 bases to trimming and J lost 1 base; unmatched junction nucleotides: 8. This CDR3 contains 15 residues. In DNA, the CDR3 is TGCGCCAGCAGCACGGTTAGCGGGCGTTCCTACGAGCAGTACTTC. This encodes CASSTVSGRSYEQYF. Supplemented by reference TRBV5-1 and TRBJ2-7, the full variable domain reads KAGVTQTPRYLIKTRGQQVTLSCSPISGHRSVSWYQQTPGQGLQFLFEYFSETQRNKGNFPGRFSGRQFSNSRSEMNVSTLELGDSALYLCASSTVSGRSYEQYFGPGTRLTVT.

CDR3 nucleotides: TGTGCCAGCAGCTTGGAGGCAGGGGTGACCGGGGAGCTGTTTTTT. It codes for CASSLEAGVTGELFF. The rearrangement joins TRBV5-5 to TRBJ2-2; the D gene is possibly TRBD1 (6 bases). Between the trimmed V and J ends, which lost 0 bases and 5 bases, there was a span of 11 bases. CDR1 is SGHKS and CDR2 is YYEKEE in the germline V gene (reference sequence). The CDR3 is 15 amino acids.

The rearrangement uses TRBV18 and TRBJ1-1, with 7 bases that match TRBD1. Germline CDR1 reads KGHSH; CDR2 reads LQKENI. V lost 5 bases to trimming and J lost 4 bases; unmatched junction nucleotides: 7. There are 14 residues in the CDR3. CDR3 nucleotides: TGTGCCAGCTCATCGGAGACAGGGAGCACTGAAGCTTTCTTT. The encoded protein is CASSSETGSTEAFF.

V gene TRBV5-4 combines with J gene TRBJ1-1; TRBD1 matches at 9 bases. The ends lost 4 bases at V and 4 bases at J; junction bases unmatched: 5. CDR1 is SGHNT and CDR2 is YYREEE in the germline V gene (reference sequence). This CDR3 comprises 14 residues. CDR3 loop: CASSDGQGRTEAFF. CDR3 bases: TGTGCCAGCAGCGACGGACAGGGGCGCACTGAAGCTTTCTTT.

This chain links TRBV5-1 with TRBJ2-3; 9 bases map to TRBD1. V was pared by 0 bases and J by 2 bases, with 1 base of the junction left unmatched. This CDR3 contains 15 residues. Germline V lookup: CDR1 SGHRS, CDR2 YFSETQ. Here the CDR3 reads CASSLGDRDTDTQYF. CDR3 sequence (DNA): TGCGCCAGCAGCTTGGGGGACAGGGACACAGATACGCAGTATTTT.

This chain joins TRBV5-1 and TRBJ1-1; a weak D match, TRBD1 (5 bases). Germline assignment: CDR1 SGHRS and CDR2 YFSETQ. The V gene lost 0 bases and the J gene lost 10 bases, with 13 bases spanning the gap. This CDR3 comprises 13 residues. The CDR3 bases are TGCGCCAGCAGCTTGGCAGGGTACGGGGGAGCTTTCTTT. Protein: CASSLAGYGGAFF.

This chain connects TRBV27 to TRBJ2-7; 9 nucleotides align to TRBD2. Germline V lookup: CDR1 MNHEY, CDR2 SMNVEV (reference sequence). V shed 0 bases and J 5 bases; nucleotides not matched to a gene: 5. This CDR3 comprises 15 residues. CDR3 nucleotides: TGTGCCAGCAGTTTATCTAGCGGGAGATTTGACGAGCAGTACTTC. It specifies CASSLSSGRFDEQYF.

The J gene is TRBJ2-5, the V gene TRBV5-4; D is uncertain. The germline V gene has CDR1 SGHNT and CDR2 YYREEE (reference sequence). Trimming removed 4 bases at V and 3 bases at J, with 4 bases between. CDR3 length: 11 amino acids. The CDR3 DNA reads TGTGCCAGCAGCCTCGAAGAGACCCAGTACTTC. It yields the protein CASSLEETQYF.

The genes are TRBV29-1 and TRBJ2-7; TRBD2 aligns across 12 bases. The CDR3 spans 12 residues. The J segment lost 6 bases and the V segment lost 7 bases, leaving 4 bases of the junction unmatched. Per germline, CDR1 SQVTM and CDR2 ANQGSEA. CDR3 sequence (DNA): TGCAGCGCAAGGACTAGCGGGACCGAGCAGTACTTC. Amino acid sequence: CSARTSGTEQYF.